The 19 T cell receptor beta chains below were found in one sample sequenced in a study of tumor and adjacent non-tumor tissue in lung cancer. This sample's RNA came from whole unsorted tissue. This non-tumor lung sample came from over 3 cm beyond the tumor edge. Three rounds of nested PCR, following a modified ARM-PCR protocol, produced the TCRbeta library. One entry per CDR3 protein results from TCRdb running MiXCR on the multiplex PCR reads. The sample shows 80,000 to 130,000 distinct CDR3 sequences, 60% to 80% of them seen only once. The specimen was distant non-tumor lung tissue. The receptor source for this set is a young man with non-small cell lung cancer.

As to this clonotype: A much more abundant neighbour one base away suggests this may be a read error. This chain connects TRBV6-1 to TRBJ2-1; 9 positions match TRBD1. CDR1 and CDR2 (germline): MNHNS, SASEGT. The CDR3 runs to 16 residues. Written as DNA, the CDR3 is TGTACCAGCAGTTTCGAGACAGGGGGCTCCTACAATGAGCAGTTCTTC. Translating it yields CTSSFETGGSYNEQFF.

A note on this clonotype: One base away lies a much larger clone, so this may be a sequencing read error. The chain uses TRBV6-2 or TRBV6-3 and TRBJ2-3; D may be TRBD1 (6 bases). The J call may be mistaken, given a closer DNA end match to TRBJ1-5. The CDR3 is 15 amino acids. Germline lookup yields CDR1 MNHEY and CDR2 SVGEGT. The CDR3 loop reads CASNERGPETDTQHF. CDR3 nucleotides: TGTGCCAGCAATGAACGGGGGCCGGAGACAGATACGCAGCATTTT.

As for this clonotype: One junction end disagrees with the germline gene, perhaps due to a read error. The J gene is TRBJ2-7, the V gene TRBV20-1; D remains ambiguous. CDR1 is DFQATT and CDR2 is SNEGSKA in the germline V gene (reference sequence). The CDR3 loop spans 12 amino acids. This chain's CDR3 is CSARDLPYERYF. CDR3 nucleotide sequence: TGCAGTGCTAGAGATCTGCCCTACGAGCGGTACTTC.

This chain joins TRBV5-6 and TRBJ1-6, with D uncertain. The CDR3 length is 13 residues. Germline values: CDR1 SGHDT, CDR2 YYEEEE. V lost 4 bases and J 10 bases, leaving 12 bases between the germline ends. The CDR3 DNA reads TGTGCCAGCAGCCCGAGCGGGAACTCACCCCTCCACTTT. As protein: CASSPSGNSPLHF.

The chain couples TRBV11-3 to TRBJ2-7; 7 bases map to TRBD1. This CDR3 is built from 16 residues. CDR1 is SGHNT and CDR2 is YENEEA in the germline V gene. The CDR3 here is CDSSMIGTASLYEQYF. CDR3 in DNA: TGTGACAGTAGCATGATCGGGACAGCGTCTTTATACGAGCAGTACTTC.

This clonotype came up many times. CDR3 sequence (DNA): TGTGCCAGCACCTACCCCGCAGGGAATACTGAAGCTTTCTTT. Its translation: CASTYPAGNTEAFF. V is TRBV6-6 and J is TRBJ1-1, with a possible D match to TRBD1 (5 bases). This CDR3 has 14 amino acids. The V and J ends lost 7 bases and 5 bases respectively, with 17 bases between them. Germline V gives CDR1 MNHNY, CDR2 SVGAGI (reference sequence).

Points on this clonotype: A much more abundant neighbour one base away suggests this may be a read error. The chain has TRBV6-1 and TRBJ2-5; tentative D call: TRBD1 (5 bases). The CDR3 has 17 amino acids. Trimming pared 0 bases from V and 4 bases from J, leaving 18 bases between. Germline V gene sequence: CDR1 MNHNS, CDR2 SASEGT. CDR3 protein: CASSEARAWGIGETQYF. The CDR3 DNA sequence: TGTGCCAGCAGTGAAGCTCGCGCATGGGGCATCGGAGAGACCCAGTACTTC.

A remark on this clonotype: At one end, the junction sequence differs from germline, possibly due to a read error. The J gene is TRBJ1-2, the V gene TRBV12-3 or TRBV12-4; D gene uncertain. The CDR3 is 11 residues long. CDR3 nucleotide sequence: TGTCCCAGCAGCCCGGAGACTGTGCGCACCTTC. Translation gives CPSSPETVRTF.

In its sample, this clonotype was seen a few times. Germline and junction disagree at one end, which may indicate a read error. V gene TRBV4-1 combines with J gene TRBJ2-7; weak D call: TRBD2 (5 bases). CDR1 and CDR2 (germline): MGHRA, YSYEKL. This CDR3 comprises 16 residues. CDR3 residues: CASSQDETGCTYEQYF. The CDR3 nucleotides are TGCGCTAGCAGCCAAGATGAAACGGGATGTACGTACGAGCAGTACTTC.

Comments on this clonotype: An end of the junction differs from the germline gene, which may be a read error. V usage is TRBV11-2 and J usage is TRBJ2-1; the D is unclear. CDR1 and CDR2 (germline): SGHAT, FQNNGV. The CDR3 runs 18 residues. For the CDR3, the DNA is TGTGCCACCAGCTTACGTCCCCTTGGCGGCGGTTCCTACAATGAGCAGTTCTTC. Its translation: CATSLRPLGGGSYNEQFF. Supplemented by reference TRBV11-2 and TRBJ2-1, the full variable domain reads EAGVAQSPRYKIIEKRQSVAFWCNPISGHATLYWYQQILGQGPKLLIQFQNNGVVDDSQLPKDRFSAERLKGVDSTLKIQPAKLEDSAVYLCATSLRPLGGGSYNEQFFGPGTRLTVL.

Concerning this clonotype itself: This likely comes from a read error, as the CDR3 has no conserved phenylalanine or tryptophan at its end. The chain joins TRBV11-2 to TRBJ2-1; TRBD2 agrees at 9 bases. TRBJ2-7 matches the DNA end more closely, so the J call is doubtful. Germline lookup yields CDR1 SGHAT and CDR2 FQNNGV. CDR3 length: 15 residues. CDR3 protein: CASSLILAGKDEQYY. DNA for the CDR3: TGTGCCAGCAGCTTAATCCTAGCGGGGAAGGATGAGCAGTACTAC.

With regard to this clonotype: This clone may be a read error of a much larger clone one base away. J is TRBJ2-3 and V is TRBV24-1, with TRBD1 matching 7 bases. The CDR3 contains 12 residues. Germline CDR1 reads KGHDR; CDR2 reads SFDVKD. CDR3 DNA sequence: TGTGGCACCAGTGACGGACAGGCTGCGCAGTATTTT. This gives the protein CGTSDGQAAQYF.

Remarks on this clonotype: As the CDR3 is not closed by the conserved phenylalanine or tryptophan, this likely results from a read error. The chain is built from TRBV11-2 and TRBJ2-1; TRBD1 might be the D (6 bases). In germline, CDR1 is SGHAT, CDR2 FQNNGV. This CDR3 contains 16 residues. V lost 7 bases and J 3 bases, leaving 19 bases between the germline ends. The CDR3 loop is CASNWILGDNYNEQFL. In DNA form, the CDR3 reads TGTGCCAGCAACTGGATACTCGGGGACAACTACAATGAGCAGTTCCTC.

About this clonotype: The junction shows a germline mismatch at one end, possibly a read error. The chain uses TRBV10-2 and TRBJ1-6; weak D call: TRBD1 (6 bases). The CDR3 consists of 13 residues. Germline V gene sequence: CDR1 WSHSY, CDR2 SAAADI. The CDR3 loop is CASNEQGNSPLHF. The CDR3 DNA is TGCGCTAGCAATGAACAGGGTAATTCACCCCTCCACTTT.

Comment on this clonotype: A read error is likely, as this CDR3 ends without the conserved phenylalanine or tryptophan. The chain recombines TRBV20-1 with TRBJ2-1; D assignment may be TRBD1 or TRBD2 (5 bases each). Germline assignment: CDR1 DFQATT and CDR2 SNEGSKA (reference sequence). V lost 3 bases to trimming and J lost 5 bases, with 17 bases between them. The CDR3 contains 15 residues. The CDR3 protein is CSASLSGAKNNEQFI. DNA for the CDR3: TGCAGTGCTAGTCTGTCCGGGGCCAAAAACAATGAGCAGTTCATC.

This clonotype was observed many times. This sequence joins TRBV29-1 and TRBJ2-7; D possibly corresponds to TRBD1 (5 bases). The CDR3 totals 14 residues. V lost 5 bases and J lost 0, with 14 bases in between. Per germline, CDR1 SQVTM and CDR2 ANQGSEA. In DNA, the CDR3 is TGCAGCGTTTCAGACAGCCCCGGCTCCTACGAGCAGTACTTC. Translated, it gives CSVSDSPGSYEQYF.

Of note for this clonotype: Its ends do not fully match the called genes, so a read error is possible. CDR3 coding DNA: TGTGTCAGCAGCTTAGTAGGAAGCACCGAAGCTTTCTTT. The encoded protein is CVSSLVGSTEAFF. The chain couples TRBV11-2 to TRBJ1-1; D call uncertain. CDR3 length equals 13 residues. Germline V gene sequence: CDR1 SGHAT, CDR2 FQNNGV.

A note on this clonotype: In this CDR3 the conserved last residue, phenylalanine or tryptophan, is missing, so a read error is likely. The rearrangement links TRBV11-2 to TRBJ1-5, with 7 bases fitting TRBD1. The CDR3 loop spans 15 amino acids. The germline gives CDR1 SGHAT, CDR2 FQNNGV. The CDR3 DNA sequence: TGTGCCAGCAGCTCTACGACAGGGAGCAATCGGCCCCAGCATATT. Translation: CASSSTTGSNRPQHI.

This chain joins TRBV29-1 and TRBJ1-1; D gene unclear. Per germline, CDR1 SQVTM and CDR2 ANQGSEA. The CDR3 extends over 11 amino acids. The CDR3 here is CSVSGPDQVFF. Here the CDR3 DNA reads TGCAGTGTTTCCGGGCCCGACCAAGTTTTCTTT. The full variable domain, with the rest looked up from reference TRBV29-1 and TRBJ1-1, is SAVISQKPSRDICQRGTSLTIQCQVDSQVTMMFWYRQQPGQSLTLIATANQGSEATYESGFVIDKFPISRPNLTFSTLTVSNMSPEDSSIYLCSVSGPDQVFFGQGTRLTVV.